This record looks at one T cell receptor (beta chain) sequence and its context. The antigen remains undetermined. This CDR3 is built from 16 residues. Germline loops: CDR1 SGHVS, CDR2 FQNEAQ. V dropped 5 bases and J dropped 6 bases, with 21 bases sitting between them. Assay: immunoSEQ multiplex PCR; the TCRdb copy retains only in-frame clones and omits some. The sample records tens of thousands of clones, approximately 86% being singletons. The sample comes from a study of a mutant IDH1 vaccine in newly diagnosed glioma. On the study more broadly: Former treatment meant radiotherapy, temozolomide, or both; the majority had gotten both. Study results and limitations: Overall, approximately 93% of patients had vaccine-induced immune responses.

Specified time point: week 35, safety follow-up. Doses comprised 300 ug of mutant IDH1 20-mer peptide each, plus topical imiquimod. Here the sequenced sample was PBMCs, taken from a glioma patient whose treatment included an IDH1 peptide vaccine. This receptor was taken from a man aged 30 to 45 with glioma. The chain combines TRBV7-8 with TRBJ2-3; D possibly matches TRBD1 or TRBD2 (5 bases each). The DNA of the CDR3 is TGTGCCAGCAGCCCCAGACTTGCAGGGACCCCCGATACGCAGTATTTT. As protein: CASSPRLAGTPDTQYF.